Shown below are 6 T cell receptor beta chains from a single sample sequenced in a study of blood T cell repertoires in COVID-19. Libraries were prepared by immunoSEQ multiplex PCR; TCRdb keeps only in-frame clonotypes and omits some of them. Here the sample spans 150,000 to 200,000 clones, about 90% being singletons. Sequencing used PBMCs or T cells enriched from blood (not recorded which). Receptors were obtained from a woman in her twenties or thirties who had recovered from COVID-19.

This clone was seen more than once but under ten times. The chain joins TRBV2 to TRBJ1-4; D unresolved. The germline V and J ends were trimmed by 6 bases and 5 bases, with 10 bases remaining between them. This CDR3 is 13 amino acids long. The germline gives CDR1 SNHLY, CDR2 FYNNEI. The CDR3 sequence is CASRGFRNEKLFF. CDR3 nucleotides: TGTGCCAGCAGGGGCTTTCGGAATGAAAAACTGTTTTTT.

This clone showed up just a few times. V and J are TRBV7-8 and TRBJ1-1; D remains ambiguous. This CDR3 has 15 residues. Germline V CDR1 and CDR2: SGHVS, FQNEAQ. V was shortened by 2 bases and J by 2 bases, with 12 bases between the two germline ends. In DNA form, the CDR3 reads TGTGCCAGCAGCTTAATGGTGATGGGCAACACTGAAGCTTTCTTT. It codes for CASSLMVMGNTEAFF.

The rearrangement links TRBV2 to TRBJ2-3, with 10 bases aligning to TRBD1. The junction had 3 bases not matched to a gene; V was cut back by 6 bases and J by 3 bases. This CDR3 contains 14 residues. The germline V gene has CDR1 SNHLY and CDR2 FYNNEI. The CDR3 protein is CASSPGQGTDTQYF. CDR3 nucleotides: TGTGCCAGCAGCCCGGGACAGGGGACAGATACGCAGTATTTT.

This chain connects TRBV5-1 to TRBJ2-5, with D perhaps matching TRBD2 (6 bases). Germline V lookup: CDR1 SGHRS, CDR2 YFSETQ. The CDR3 extends over 14 amino acids. Trimming removed 4 bases from V and 3 bases from J, with 13 bases in between. The CDR3 DNA reads as TGCGCCAGCAGCACCCCTGGGGGGAAAGAGACCCAGTACTTC. The encoded protein is CASSTPGGKETQYF.

The chain couples TRBV7-2 to TRBJ1-4; the match to TRBD1 covers 7 bases. The ends lost 5 bases at V and 7 bases at J; junction bases unmatched: 10. Germline values: CDR1 SGHTA, CDR2 FQGNSA. The CDR3 covers 15 residues. The CDR3 loop reads CASSQPGQQAEKLFF. The DNA for the CDR3 is TGTGCCAGCAGCCAACCGGGACAGCAAGCTGAAAAACTGTTTTTT.

The V and J genes are TRBV18 and TRBJ2-5; weak D call: TRBD1 (6 bases). Germline CDR1 is KGHSH and CDR2 is LQKENI. With 4 bases removed from V and 2 bases from J, the gap between germline ends came to 14 bases. There are 15 residues in the CDR3. CDR3 in DNA: TGTGCCAGCTCACTCAACGGACAGTCACAAGAGACCCAGTACTTC. It specifies CASSLNGQSQETQYF.